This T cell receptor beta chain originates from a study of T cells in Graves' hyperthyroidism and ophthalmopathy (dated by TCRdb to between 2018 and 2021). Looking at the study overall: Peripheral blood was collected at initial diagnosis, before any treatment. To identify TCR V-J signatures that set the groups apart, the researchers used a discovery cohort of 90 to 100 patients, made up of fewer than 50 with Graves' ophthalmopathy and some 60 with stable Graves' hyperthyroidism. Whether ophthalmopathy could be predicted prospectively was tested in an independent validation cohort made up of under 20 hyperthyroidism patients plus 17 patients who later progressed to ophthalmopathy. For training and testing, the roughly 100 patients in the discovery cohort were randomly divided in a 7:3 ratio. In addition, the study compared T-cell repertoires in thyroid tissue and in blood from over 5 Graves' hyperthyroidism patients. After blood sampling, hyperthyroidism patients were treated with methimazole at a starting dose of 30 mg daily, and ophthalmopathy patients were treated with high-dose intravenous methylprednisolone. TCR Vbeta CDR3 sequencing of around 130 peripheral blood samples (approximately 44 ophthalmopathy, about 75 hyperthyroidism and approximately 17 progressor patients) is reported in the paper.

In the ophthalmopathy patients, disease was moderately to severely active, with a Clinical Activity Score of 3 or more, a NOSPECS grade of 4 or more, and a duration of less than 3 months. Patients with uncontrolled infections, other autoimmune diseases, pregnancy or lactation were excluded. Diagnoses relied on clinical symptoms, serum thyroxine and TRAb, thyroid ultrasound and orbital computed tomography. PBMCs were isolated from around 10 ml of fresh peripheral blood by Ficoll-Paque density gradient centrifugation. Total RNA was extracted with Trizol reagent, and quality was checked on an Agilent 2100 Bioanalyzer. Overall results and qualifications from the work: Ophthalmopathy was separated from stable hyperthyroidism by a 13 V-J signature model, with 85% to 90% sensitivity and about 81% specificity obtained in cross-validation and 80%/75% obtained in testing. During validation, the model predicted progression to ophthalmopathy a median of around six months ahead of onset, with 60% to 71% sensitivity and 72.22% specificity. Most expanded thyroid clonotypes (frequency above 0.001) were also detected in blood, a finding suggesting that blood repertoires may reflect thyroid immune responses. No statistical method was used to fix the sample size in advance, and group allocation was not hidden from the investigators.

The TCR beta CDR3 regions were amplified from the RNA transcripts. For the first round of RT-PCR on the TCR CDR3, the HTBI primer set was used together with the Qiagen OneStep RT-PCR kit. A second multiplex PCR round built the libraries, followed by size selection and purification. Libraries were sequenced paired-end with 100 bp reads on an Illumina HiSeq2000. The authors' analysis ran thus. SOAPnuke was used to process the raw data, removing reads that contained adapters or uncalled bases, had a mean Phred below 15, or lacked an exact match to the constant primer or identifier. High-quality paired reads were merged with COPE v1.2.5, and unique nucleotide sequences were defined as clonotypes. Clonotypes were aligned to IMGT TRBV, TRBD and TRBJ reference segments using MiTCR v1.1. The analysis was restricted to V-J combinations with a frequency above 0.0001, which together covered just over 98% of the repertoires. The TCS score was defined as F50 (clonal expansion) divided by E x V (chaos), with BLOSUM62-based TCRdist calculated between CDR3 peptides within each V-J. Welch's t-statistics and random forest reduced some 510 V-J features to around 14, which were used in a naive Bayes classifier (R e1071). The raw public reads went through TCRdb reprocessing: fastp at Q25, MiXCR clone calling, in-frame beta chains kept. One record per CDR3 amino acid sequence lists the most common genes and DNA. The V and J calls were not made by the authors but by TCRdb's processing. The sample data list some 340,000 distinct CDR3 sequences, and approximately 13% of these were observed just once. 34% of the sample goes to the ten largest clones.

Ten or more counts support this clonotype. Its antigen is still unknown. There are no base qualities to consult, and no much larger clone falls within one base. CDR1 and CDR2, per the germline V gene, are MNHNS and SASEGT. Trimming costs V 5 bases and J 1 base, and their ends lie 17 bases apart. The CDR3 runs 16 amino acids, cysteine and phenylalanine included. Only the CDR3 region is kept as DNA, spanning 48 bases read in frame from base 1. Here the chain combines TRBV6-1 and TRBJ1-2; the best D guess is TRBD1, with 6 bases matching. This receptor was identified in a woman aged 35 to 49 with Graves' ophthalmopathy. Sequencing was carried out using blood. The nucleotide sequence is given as TGTGCCAGCAGTCCCACATCCAGGGGCGTTAACTATGGCTACACCTTC. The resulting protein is CASSPTSRGVNYGYTF.